This is a list of T cell receptor beta chains from one sample in a study of a mutant IDH1 vaccine in newly diagnosed glioma. Produced via immunoSEQ multiplex PCR; TCRdb's table is partial and in-frame only. The sample lists roughly 49,000 clones, roughly 92% occurring once. Their specific antigens are unknown. Sample: PBMCs, taken from a glioma patient whose treatment included an IDH1 peptide vaccine. These TCRs come from a man between 45 and 60 years old with glioma. Both conserved end residues are part of each CDR3. A D gene is named only where the DNA matches it firmly. Clone size, where shown, is once, few, many, or a class for clones that have expanded.

d_call j_call v_call clone_size cdr3_aa cdr3_nt
NA TRBJ2-4 TRBV27 NA CASSLSGDGLAKNIQYF TGTGCCAGCAGTTTATCGGGAGATGGTCTAGCCAAAAACATTCAGTACTTC
NA TRBJ2-1 TRBV28 NA CASSEDYNEQFF TGTGCCAGCAGCGAGGACTACAATGAGCAGTTCTTC
NA TRBJ1-1 TRBV18 NA CASSPRTKNTEAFF TGTGCCAGCTCACCCCGGACCAAGAACACTGAAGCTTTCTTT
TRBD1 TRBJ2-7 TRBV6-1 once CASRGGQTSEKQYF TGTGCCAGCAGAGGGGGACAGACCTCTGAGAAGCAGTACTTC
TRBD2 TRBJ2-3 TRBV19 NA CASSMGLAGYTDTQYF TGTGCCAGTAGTATGGGACTAGCGGGGTACACAGATACGCAGTATTTT
NA TRBJ1-1 TRBV6-1 NA CASTRGGNRAEAFF TGTGCCAGCACCCGGGGAGGGAATAGAGCTGAAGCTTTCTTT
NA TRBJ1-1 TRBV25-1 few CASSDTGGTEAFF TGTGCCAGCAGTGATACGGGAGGTACTGAAGCTTTCTTT
NA TRBJ2-1 TRBV6-1 NA CASSDSWGLGNEQFF TGTGCCAGCAGTGATAGTTGGGGGCTTGGAAATGAGCAGTTCTTC
NA TRBJ1-5 TRBV7-2 NA CASSPWVGQPQHF TGTGCCAGCAGCCCCTGGGTAGGTCAGCCCCAGCATTTT
NA TRBJ2-3 TRBV4-3 NA CASSQGRGGGTDTQYF TGCGCCAGCAGCCAAGGTCGAGGGGGTGGCACAGATACGCAGTATTTT
NA TRBJ2-7 TRBV10-3 NA CAIRAGQRSYEQYF TGTGCCATCAGGGCGGGACAGCGGTCCTACGAGCAGTACTTC
NA TRBJ1-6 TRBV5-6 NA CASSLRQYNSPLHF TGTGCCAGCAGCTTGAGACAGTATAATTCACCCCTCCACTTT
NA TRBJ2-7 TRBV6-1 NA CASSESPGSYEQYF TGTGCCAGCAGTGAATCTCCAGGCTCCTACGAGCAGTACTTC
TRBD1 TRBJ1-5 TRBV5-6 once CASSRRGTEGAQPQHF TGTGCCAGCAGCAGGAGAGGGACGGAGGGGGCTCAGCCCCAGCATTTT
TRBD1 TRBJ1-2 TRBV10-3 NA CAISERQGGLTDYGYTF TGTGCCATCAGTGAACGACAGGGGGGCCTTACGGACTATGGCTACACCTTC